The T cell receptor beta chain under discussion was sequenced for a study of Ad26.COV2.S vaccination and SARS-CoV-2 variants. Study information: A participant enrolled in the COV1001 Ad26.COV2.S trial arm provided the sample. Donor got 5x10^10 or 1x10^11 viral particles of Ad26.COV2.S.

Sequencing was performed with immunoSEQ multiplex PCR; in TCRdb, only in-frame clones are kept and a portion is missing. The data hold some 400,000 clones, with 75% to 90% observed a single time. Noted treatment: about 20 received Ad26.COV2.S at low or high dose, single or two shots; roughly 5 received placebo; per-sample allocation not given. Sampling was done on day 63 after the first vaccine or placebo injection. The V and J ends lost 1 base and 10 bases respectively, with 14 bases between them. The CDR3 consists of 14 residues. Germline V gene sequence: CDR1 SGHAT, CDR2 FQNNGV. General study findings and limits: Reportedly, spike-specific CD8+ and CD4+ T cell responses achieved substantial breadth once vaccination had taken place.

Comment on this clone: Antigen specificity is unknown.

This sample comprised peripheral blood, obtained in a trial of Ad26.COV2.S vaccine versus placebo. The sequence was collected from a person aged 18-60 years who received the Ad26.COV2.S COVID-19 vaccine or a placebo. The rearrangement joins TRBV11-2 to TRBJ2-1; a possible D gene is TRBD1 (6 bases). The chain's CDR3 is CASSLVRGTTEQFF. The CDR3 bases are TGTGCCAGCAGCTTAGTCAGGGGCACAACCGAGCAGTTCTTC.